This passage covers 5 T cell receptor beta chains from one sample sequenced in a study of shared clonotypes between healthy human individuals. Profiled with immunoSEQ multiplex PCR; TCRdb holds only in-frame clones, not every one. This sample has 2 million to 2.5 million clones, with just under 95% found just once. Material for sequencing was naive CD4+ T cells from PBMCs. This sample's subset: CD45RA+ positively selected. These receptors originate from a man between 18 and 35 years old in good health. Some clones in this sample may be carry-over from other donors' samples.

This clone appeared a single time. J is TRBJ2-7 and V is TRBV27, with a possible D match to TRBD2 (5 bases). V was pared by 5 bases and J by 4 bases, with 15 bases between. CDR3 length equals 14 residues. Germline loops: CDR1 MNHEY, CDR2 SMNVEV (reference sequence). The DNA for the CDR3 is TGTGCCAGCAGTGGACCCCCGGGAAAGTACGAGCAGTACTTC. Its protein is CASSGPPGKYEQYF.

The chain employs TRBV28 and TRBJ1-2; D is possibly TRBD1 (5 bases). The germline V and J ends were trimmed by 5 bases and 8 bases, with 18 bases remaining between them. This CDR3 contains 14 residues. CDR1 and CDR2 (germline): MDHEN, SYDVKM. CDR3 loop: CASSRQRGEEGYTF. In DNA form, the CDR3 reads TGTGCCAGCAGTCGACAACGGGGGGAAGAAGGCTACACCTTC.

This clone was detected once. Other nucleotide sequences from this sample produce the same CDR3. The rearrangement links TRBV18 to TRBJ2-7; D tentatively fits TRBD1 or TRBD2 (5 bases each). Germline values: CDR1 KGHSH, CDR2 LQKENI. With 3 bases removed from V and 2 bases from J, the gap between germline ends came to 11 bases. There are 14 residues in the CDR3. In nucleotides, the CDR3 is TGTGCCAGCTCACCGGGGGACGGGGCCTACGAGCAGTACTTC. This codes for CASSPGDGAYEQYF.

The gene calls are TRBV28 and TRBJ2-3; 11 bases are shared with TRBD2. The V and J ends lost 7 bases and 6 bases, in that order; junction bases with no gene match: 9. CDR3 length: 15 residues. Germline CDR1 reads MDHEN; CDR2 reads SYDVKM. The CDR3 protein is CASNVAGGAMDTQYF. The CDR3 DNA sequence: TGTGCCAGCAACGTAGCGGGAGGGGCAATGGATACGCAGTATTTT.

The genes are TRBV5-4 and TRBJ2-5; 7 bases are a match to TRBD2. V shed 10 bases and J 5 bases; nucleotides not matched to a gene: 14. The germline V gene encodes CDR1 SGHNT and CDR2 YYREEE (reference sequence). This CDR3 is built from 14 residues. CDR3 protein: CAPSRAGASETQYF. In DNA, the CDR3 is TGTGCCCCGTCACGGGCGGGAGCCAGTGAGACCCAGTACTTC. The full variable domain, with the rest looked up from reference TRBV5-4 and TRBJ2-5, is ETGVTQSPTHLIKTRGQQVTLRCSSQSGHNTVSWYQQALGQGPQFIFQYYREEENGRGNFPPRFSGLQFPNYSSELNVNALELDDSALYLCAPSRAGASETQYFGPGTRLLVL.